The 3 T cell receptor beta chains presented below share a single source sample, sequenced in a study of cytomegalovirus exposure and HLA in healthy donors. 13 Jbeta primers and 60 Vbeta primers were used for the PCR. TCRdb's table, derived via immunoSEQ multiplex PCR, lists solely in-frame clones and lacks some. The top ten hold 2.5% to 3% of the sample, which has some 180,000 clones, roughly 74% seen once. The source material was PBMCs. The source of these receptors is a female donor in good health and CMV-seronegative.

The V call is TRBV27, the J call TRBJ2-5; D is perhaps TRBD2 (6 bases). The V gene lost 5 bases and the J gene lost 1 base, with 14 bases spanning the gap. This CDR3 spans 15 amino acids. The germline gives CDR1 MNHEY, CDR2 SMNVEV (reference sequence). CDR3 sequence: CASSKIRDFQETQYF. The CDR3 DNA follows: TGTGCCAGCAGTAAGATACGGGACTTCCAAGAGACCCAGTACTTC.

The sample holds a few counts of this clone. The chain links TRBV20-1 to TRBJ2-7; the match to TRBD2 covers 12 bases. The V gene end was trimmed by 5 bases and the J gene end by 9 bases; junction bases not matched to a gene: 2. This CDR3 comprises 11 residues. CDR1 is DFQATT and CDR2 is SNEGSKA in the germline V gene (reference sequence). The CDR3 is CSAGLAGPQYF. As DNA, the CDR3 is TGCAGTGCTGGACTAGCGGGACCGCAGTACTTC.

The chain combines TRBV27 with TRBJ2-1; 8 nucleotides match TRBD1. Germline trimming cut 4 bases from V and 9 bases from J; bases unmatched to any gene: 17. The germline gives CDR1 MNHEY, CDR2 SMNVEV (reference sequence). This CDR3 region has 17 residues. The CDR3 DNA reads TGTGCCAGCAGTTACCATAAGGCCGCTTGGACAGGGACTGAGCAGTTCTTC. Amino acid sequence: CASSYHKAAWTGTEQFF.